There are a few counts of the clone carrying this TCR beta chain. As for the cDNA, it was generated by 5'RACE with 10-nucleotide random UMIs. TCRdb fed the 5' RACE reads into MiXCR, producing one record per CDR3 protein. The sample holds around 33,000 distinct CDR3 sequences; under 7.5% are singletons and the top ten take 4.4%. The data stem from a study of neurological immune-mediated disorders. The V and J ends lost 5 bases and 7 bases, in that order; junction bases with no gene match: 11. The length of the CDR3 is 14 residues. The germline V gene has CDR1 DFQATT and CDR2 SNEGSKA (reference sequence).

The chain employs TRBV20-1 and TRBJ1-2, with 9 bases lining up with TRBD1. Input material: PBMCs. This TCR was sampled from a middle-aged woman in good health. CDR3 coding DNA: TGCAGTGCTGGCACAGGGGGCTTGTTGGGTGGCTACACCTTC. It codes for CSAGTGGLLGGYTF.